This paragraph reports one T cell receptor (beta chain). Its target is unknown. The sample is drawn from a study of CD4 T cells in relation to SARS-CoV-2 and coronaviruses. Assay: immunoSEQ multiplex PCR; the TCRdb copy retains only in-frame clones and omits some. The sample includes tens of thousands of clones, about three quarters of them seen just once. This CDR3 contains 14 residues. The V end was cut by 6 bases, the J end by 7 bases, with 15 bases between. The germline V gene encodes CDR1 MNHEY and CDR2 SVGAGI. Unexposed donor CD4+ T cells date from about 2011-2018, before the COVID-19 pandemic. Isolation of CD4+ T cells took place after around 11 days in culture.

Sequenced: CD4+ T cells from PBMCs, cultured in vitro. The receptor was isolated from a human donor in good health. This sequence joins TRBV6-5 and TRBJ2-2, with D possibly matching TRBD2 (5 bases). DNA for the CDR3: TGTGCCAGCAGAGGCCCGGGAAGCGTCGGGGAGCTGTTTTTT. As protein: CASRGPGSVGELFF.